Described below is a single T cell receptor (beta chain) sequence and its context. These data are taken from a study of CD8+ T cells in alopecia areata. This CDR3 spans 13 amino acids. CDR1 is GTSNPN and CDR2 is SVGIG in the germline V gene (reference sequence). Trimming removed 2 bases at V and 3 bases at J, with 7 bases between. As the sequencing template, cDNA was produced by extracting RNA and reverse transcribing it. Sequencing was performed with immunoSEQ multiplex PCR; in TCRdb, only in-frame clones are kept and a portion is missing. The table has 200,000 to 250,000 clones, 50% to 75% seen once. Described treatment: oral pan-JAK inhibitor, 5-10 mg twice daily.

The sequences come from CD4+ T cells sorted from blood, collected at week 4, from a patient treated with tofacitinib. The clonotype comes from a human donor with alopecia areata. The V call is TRBV30, the J call TRBJ1-4; D is unclear. The CDR3, as DNA: TGTGCCTGGAGTCGGTCAGCTAATGAAAAACTGTTTTTT. Its translation is CAWSRSANEKLFF.